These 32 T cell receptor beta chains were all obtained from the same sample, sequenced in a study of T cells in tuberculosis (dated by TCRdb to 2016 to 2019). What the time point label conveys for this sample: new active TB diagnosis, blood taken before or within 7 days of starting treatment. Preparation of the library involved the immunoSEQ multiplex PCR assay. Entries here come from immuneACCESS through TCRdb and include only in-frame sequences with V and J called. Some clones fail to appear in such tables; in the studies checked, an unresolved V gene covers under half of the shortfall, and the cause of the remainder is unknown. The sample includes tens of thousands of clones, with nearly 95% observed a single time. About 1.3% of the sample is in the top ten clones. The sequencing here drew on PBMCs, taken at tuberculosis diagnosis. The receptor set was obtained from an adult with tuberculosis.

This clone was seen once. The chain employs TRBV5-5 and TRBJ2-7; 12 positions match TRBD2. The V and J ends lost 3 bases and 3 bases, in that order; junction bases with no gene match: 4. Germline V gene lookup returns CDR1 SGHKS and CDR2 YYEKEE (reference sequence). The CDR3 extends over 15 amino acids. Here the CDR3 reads CASSSGLAGFYEQYF. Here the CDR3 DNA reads TGTGCCAGCAGCTCGGGACTAGCGGGTTTCTACGAGCAGTACTTC.

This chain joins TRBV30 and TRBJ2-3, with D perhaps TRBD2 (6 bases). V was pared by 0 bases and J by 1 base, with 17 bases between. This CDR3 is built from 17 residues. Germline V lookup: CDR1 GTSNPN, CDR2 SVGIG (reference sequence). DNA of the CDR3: TGTGCCTGGAGTGTAGGGCCCACGGGGGATCGCACAGATACGCAGTATTTT. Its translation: CAWSVGPTGDRTDTQYF.

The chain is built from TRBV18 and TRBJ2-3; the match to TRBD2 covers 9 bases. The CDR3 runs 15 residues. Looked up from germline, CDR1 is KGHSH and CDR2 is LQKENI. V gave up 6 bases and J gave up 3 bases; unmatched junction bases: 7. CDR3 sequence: CASSTAGLATDTQYF. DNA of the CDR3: TGTGCCAGCTCGACTGCCGGACTAGCGACAGATACGCAGTATTTT.

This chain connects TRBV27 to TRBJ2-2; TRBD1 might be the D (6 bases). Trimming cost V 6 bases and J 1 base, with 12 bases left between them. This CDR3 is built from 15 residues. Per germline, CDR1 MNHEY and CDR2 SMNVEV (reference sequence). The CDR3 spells CASSGTPQNTGELFF. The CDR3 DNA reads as TGTGCCAGCAGCGGGACACCCCAGAACACCGGGGAGCTGTTTTTT.

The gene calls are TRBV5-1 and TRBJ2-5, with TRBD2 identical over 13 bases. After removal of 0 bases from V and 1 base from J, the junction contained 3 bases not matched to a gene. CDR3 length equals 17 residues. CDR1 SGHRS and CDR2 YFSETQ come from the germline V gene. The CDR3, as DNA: TGCGCCAGCAGCTTGGGACTAGCGGGAGGACGCCAAGAGACCCAGTACTTC. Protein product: CASSLGLAGGRQETQYF. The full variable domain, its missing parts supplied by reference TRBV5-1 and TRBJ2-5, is KAGVTQTPRYLIKTRGQQVTLSCSPISGHRSVSWYQQTPGQGLQFLFEYFSETQRNKGNFPGRFSGRQFSNSRSEMNVSTLELGDSALYLCASSLGLAGGRQETQYFGPGTRLLVL.

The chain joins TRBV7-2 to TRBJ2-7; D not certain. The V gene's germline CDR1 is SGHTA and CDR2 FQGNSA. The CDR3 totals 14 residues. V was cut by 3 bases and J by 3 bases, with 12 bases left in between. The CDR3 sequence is CASSFGPDFYEQYF. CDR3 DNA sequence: TGTGCCAGCAGCTTCGGTCCCGACTTCTACGAGCAGTACTTC.

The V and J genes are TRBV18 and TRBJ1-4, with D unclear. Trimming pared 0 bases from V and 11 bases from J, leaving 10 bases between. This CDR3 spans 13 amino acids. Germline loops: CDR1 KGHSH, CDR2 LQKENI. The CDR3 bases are TGTGCCAGCTCACCACCCCGGGGAGTTAAACTGTTTTTT. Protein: CASSPPRGVKLFF.

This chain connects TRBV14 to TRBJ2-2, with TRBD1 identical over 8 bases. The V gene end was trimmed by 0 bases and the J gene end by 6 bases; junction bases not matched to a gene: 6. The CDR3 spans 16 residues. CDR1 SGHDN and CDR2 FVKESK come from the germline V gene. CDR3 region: CASSQEQGVLAGELFF. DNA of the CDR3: TGTGCCAGCAGCCAAGAACAGGGGGTATTGGCCGGGGAGCTGTTTTTT.

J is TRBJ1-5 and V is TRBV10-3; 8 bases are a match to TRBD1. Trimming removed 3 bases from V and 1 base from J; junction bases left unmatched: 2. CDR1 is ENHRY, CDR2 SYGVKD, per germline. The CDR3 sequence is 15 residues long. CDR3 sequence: CAISEGQGSNQPQHF. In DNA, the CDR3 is TGTGCCATCAGTGAAGGACAGGGAAGCAATCAGCCCCAGCATTTT.

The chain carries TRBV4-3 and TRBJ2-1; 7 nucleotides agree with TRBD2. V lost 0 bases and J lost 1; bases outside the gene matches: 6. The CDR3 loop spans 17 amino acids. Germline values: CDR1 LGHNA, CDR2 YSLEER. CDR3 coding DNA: TGCGCCAGCAGCCAAGATCCGACTAGCCGGTCCTACAATGAGCAGTTCTTC. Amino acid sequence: CASSQDPTSRSYNEQFF.

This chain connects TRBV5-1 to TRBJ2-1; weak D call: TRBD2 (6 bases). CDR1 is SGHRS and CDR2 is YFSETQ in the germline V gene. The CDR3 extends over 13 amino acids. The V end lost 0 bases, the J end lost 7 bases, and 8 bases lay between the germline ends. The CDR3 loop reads CASSLEGLNEQFF. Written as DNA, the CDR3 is TGCGCCAGCAGCTTGGAAGGACTAAATGAGCAGTTCTTC.

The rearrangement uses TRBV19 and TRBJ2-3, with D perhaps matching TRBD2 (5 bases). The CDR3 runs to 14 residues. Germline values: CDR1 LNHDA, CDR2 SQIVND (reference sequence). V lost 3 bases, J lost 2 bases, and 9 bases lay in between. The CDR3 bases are TGTGCCAGTAGTATCTCGGGGAACACAGATACGCAGTATTTT. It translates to CASSISGNTDTQYF.

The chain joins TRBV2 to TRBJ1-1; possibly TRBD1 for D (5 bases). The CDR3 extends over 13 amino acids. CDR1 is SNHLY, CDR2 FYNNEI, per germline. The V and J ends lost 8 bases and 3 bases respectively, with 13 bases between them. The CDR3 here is CASRDFPYTEAFF. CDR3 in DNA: TGTGCCAGCCGGGACTTCCCATACACTGAAGCTTTCTTT.

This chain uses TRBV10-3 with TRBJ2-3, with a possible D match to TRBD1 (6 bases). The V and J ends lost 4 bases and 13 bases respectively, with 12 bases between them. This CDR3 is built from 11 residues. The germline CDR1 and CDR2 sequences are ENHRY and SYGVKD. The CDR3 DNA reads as TGTGCCATCAGTGGACAGGAGTTTAAGTATTTT. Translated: CAISGQEFKYF.

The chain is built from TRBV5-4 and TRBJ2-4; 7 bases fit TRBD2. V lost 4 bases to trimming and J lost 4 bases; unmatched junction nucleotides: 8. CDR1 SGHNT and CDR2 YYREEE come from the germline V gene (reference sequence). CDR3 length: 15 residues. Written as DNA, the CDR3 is TGTGCCAGCAGCATTTCCGGGACTATGAAAAACATTCAGTACTTC. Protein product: CASSISGTMKNIQYF.

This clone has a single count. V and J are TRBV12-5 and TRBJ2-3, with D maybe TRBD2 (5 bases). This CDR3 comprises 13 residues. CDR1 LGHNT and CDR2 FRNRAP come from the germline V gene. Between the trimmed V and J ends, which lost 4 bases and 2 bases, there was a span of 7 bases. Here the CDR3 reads CASGSGLTDTQYF. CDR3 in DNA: TGTGCTAGTGGTTCCGGACTCACAGATACGCAGTATTTT.

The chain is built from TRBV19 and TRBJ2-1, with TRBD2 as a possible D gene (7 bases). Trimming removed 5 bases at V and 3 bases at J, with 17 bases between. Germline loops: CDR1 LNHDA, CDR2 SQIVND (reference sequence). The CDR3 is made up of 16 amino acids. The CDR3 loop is CASSSPQGGSYNEQFF. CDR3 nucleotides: TGTGCCAGTAGTTCCCCACAGGGAGGGAGCTACAATGAGCAGTTCTTC.

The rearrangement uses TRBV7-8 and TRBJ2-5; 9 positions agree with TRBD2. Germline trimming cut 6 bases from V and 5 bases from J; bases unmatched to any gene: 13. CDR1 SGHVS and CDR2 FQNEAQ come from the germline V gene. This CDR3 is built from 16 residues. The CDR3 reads CASREIGLAFLETQYF. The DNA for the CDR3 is TGTGCCAGCAGAGAAATAGGACTAGCGTTTTTGGAGACCCAGTACTTC.

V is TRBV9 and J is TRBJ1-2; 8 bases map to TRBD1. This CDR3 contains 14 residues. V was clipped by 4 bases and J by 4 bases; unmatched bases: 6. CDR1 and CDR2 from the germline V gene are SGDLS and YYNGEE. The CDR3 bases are TGTGCCAGCAGCCCTGGACAGGGCGGCTATGGCTACACCTTC. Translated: CASSPGQGGYGYTF.

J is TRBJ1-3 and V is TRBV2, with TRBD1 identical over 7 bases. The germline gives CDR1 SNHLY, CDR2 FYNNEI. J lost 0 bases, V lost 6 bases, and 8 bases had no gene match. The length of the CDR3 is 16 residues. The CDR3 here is CASRRPGQSSGNTIYF. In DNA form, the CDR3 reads TGTGCCAGCAGGCGACCGGGACAGTCCTCTGGAAACACCATATATTTT.

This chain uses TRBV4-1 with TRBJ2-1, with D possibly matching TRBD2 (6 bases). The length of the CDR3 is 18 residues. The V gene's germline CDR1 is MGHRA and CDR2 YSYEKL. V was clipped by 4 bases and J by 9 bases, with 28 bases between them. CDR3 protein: CASSPERAFSLATGEQFF. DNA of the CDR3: TGCGCCAGCAGCCCTGAAAGGGCATTCTCACTAGCTACCGGTGAGCAGTTCTTC.

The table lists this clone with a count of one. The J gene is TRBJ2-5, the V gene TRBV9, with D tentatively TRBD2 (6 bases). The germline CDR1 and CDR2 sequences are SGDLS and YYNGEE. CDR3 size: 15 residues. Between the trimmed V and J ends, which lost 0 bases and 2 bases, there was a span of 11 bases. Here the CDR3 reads CASSVGSGFQETQYF. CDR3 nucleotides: TGTGCCAGCAGCGTAGGTAGCGGTTTTCAAGAGACCCAGTACTTC.

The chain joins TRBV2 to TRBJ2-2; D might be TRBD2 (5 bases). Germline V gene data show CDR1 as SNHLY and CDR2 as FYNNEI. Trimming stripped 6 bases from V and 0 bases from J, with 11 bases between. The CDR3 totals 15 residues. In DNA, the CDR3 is TGTGCCAGCAGGGAGGTTTTCGCGAACACCGGGGAGCTGTTTTTT. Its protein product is CASREVFANTGELFF. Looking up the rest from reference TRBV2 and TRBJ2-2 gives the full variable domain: EPEVTQTPSHQVTQMGQEVILRCVPISNHLYFYWYRQILGQKVEFLVSFYNNEISEKSEIFDDQFSVERPDGSNFTLKIRSTKLEDSAMYFCASREVFANTGELFFGEGSRLTVL.

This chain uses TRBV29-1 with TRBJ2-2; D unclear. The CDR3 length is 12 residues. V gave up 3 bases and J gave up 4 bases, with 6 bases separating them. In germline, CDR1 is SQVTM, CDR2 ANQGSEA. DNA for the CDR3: TGCAGCGTTGACGGTGCCACCGGGGAGCTGTTTTTT. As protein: CSVDGATGELFF.

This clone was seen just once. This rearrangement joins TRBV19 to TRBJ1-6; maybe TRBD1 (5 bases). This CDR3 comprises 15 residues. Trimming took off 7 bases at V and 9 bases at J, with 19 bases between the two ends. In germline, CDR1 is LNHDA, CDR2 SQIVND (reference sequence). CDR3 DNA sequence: TGTGCCAGTACCACCGCCGGGACTTTGAGTTCACCCCTCCACTTT. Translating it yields CASTTAGTLSSPLHF.

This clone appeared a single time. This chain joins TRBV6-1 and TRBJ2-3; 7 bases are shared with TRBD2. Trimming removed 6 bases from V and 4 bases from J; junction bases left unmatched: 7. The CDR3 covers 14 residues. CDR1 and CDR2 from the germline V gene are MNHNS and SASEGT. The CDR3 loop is CASSVGLVADTQYF. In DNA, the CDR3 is TGTGCCAGCAGCGTCGGACTAGTAGCAGATACGCAGTATTTT.

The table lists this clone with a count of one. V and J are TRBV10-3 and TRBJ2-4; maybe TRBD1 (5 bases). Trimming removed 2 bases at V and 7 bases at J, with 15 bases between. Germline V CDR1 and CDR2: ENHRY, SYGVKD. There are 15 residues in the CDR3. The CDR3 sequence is CAISEAGGAGNIQYF. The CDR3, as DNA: TGTGCCATCAGTGAGGCCGGTGGGGCAGGGAACATTCAGTACTTC.

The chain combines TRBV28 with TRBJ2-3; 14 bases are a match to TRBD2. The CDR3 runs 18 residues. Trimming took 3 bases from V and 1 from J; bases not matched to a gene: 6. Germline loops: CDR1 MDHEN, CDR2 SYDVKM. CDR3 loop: CASSLGTSGSWGTDTQYF. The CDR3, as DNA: TGTGCCAGCAGTTTGGGGACTAGCGGGAGTTGGGGCACAGATACGCAGTATTTT.

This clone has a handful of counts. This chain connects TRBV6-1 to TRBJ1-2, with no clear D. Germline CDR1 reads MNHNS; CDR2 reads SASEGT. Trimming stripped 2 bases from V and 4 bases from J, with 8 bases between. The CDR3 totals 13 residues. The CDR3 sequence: CASSESVFYGYTF. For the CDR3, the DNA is TGTGCCAGCAGTGAATCAGTATTCTATGGCTACACCTTC.

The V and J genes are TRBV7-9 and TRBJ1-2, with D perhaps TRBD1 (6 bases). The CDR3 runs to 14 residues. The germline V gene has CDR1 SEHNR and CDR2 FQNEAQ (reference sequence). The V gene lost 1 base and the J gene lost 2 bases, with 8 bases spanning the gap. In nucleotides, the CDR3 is TGTGCCAGCAGCTTAGGACAGGCAAACTATGGCTACACCTTC. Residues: CASSLGQANYGYTF.

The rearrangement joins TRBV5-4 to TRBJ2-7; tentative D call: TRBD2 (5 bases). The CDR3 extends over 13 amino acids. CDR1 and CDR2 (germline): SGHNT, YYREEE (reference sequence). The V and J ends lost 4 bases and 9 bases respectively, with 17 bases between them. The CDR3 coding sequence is TGTGCCAGCAGCCCACGTCGTGAAGGGAGGCAGTACTTC. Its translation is CASSPRREGRQYF.

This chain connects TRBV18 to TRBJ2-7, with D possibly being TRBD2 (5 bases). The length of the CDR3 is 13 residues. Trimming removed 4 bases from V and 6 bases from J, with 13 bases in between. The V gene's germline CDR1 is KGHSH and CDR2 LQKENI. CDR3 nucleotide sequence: TGTGCCAGCTCACAGGGCGGACGGGGCGAGCAGTACTTC. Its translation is CASSQGGRGEQYF.